This TCR beta chain was identified during a study of shared clonotypes between healthy human individuals. The CDR3 sequence is 15 residues long. The V segment lost 3 bases and the J segment 1 base; nucleotides outside the gene matches: 6. The germline V gene encodes CDR1 SGDLS and CDR2 YYNGEE. Replicate sorted-subset PCRs were loaded with around 220 ng DNA, about 30,000 T cell genomes. Clones were sequenced by immunoSEQ multiplex PCR, and TCRdb holds only the in-frame ones, with some missing. The sample lists some 2,000,000 clones, 90% to 96% seen once, with roughly 0.13% in the top ten. The chain carries TRBV9 and TRBJ1-1; TRBD1 agrees at 7 bases. The receptor's source is a man between 18 and 35 years old in good health. Sample: naive CD4+ T cells sorted from blood. This sample's subset: CD45RA+ positively selected. The CDR3 coding sequence is TGTGCCAGCAGCGCGAGGACAGGAAGGAACACTGAAGCTTTCTTT. It yields the protein CASSARTGRNTEAFF.